This TCR beta chain was recorded in a study of cytomegalovirus exposure and HLA in healthy donors. Study conclusions and caveats: The finding came from a later analysis; first-cohort TCR clusters tended to co-occur in the roughly 120 validation repertoires. There were some public TCRs occurring in many donors, but most TCR sequences were rare. Cytomegalovirus-associated TCR beta chains were listed, numbering over 150.

Worth noting for this clone: No antigen is known for it.

Here immunoSEQ multiplex PCR was the method, and the copy in TCRdb shows in-frame clones only, minus some. Here the sample spans about 360,000 clones, more than 80% being singletons. V shed 3 bases and J shed 2 bases, with 15 bases lying between them. This CDR3 spans 16 amino acids. Germline CDR1 MDHEN, CDR2 SYDVKM. The donors belonged to the approximately 120-subject validation cohort, separate from the roughly 670-subject first cohort. The chain couples TRBV28 to TRBJ2-3; a possible D gene is TRBD2 (6 bases). This TCR was recovered from a woman between 18 and 29 years old in good health and CMV-seronegative. The sequencing input was PBMCs. Written as DNA, the CDR3 is TGTGCCAGCAGTTTTCCTCCGGCGGGGATCACAGATACGCAGTATTTT. It encodes CASSFPPAGITDTQYF.